Shown below are 4 T cell receptor beta chains from a single sample sequenced in a study of identical twins. TCRdb passed the 5' RACE reads through MiXCR, listing each CDR3 protein once. The sample contains about 240,000 distinct CDR3 sequences, approximately 10% of which appear only once. What was sequenced was memory T cells sorted from blood. The receptor set was obtained from a man between 50 and 59 years old in good health.

This clonotype was counted a few times. V and J are TRBV5-1 and TRBJ2-2; D is unclear. Germline CDR1 is SGHRS and CDR2 is YFSETQ. The CDR3 runs 14 residues. The V gene lost 9 bases and the J gene lost 0 bases, with 12 bases spanning the gap. The CDR3 sequence: CATRSSANTGELFF. The CDR3 nucleotides are TGCGCCACCCGTTCTTCGGCGAACACCGGGGAGCTGTTTTTT.

The chain employs TRBV28 and TRBJ1-2, with D possibly being TRBD1 (6 bases). CDR1 MDHEN and CDR2 SYDVKM come from the germline V gene. The CDR3 sequence is 13 residues long. Between the trimmed V and J ends, which lost 3 bases and 8 bases, there was a span of 13 bases. CDR3 in amino acids: CASSLMGAEGYTF. CDR3 in DNA: TGTGCCAGCAGTTTGATGGGGGCTGAAGGCTACACCTTC.

In its sample, this clonotype was seen many times. The J gene is TRBJ1-1, the V gene TRBV12-3 or TRBV12-4; TRBD1 is a possible D gene (5 bases). The V and J ends lost 6 bases and 0 bases respectively, with 14 bases between them. The CDR3 length is 15 residues. CDR3 sequence (DNA): TGTGCCAGCAGACCTCCCGGGACTATGAACACTGAAGCTTTCTTT. Protein sequence: CASRPPGTMNTEAFF.

This clonotype was seen repeatedly, ten times or more. The chain combines TRBV19 with TRBJ2-1, with 8 bases aligning to TRBD1. The germline V gene has CDR1 LNHDA and CDR2 SQIVND (reference sequence). The CDR3 covers 16 residues. V lost 5 bases and J lost 2; bases outside the gene matches: 8. The CDR3 region is CASSPTGGQPYNEQFF. In nucleotides, the CDR3 is TGTGCCAGTAGTCCTACAGGGGGACAACCCTACAATGAGCAGTTCTTC.